This T cell receptor beta chain was sequenced during a study of T cells in Graves' hyperthyroidism and ophthalmopathy. Study-level points and caveats: Stable hyperthyroidism was separated from ophthalmopathy by a model based on 13 V-J features. Most expanded thyroid clonotypes above 0.001 also appeared in blood.

From RNA transcripts, TCR beta CDR3 regions were amplified. Using the HTBI primer set, a first-round RT-PCR was run on the TCR CDR3. TCRdb reprocessed the multiplex PCR reads via MiXCR and lists one record per CDR3 protein. The sample records around 450,000 distinct CDR3 sequences, 15% to 17% being singletons. This clonotype occurred many times. Its specificity is unknown. Stable Graves' hyperthyroidism meant no ophthalmopathy progression within 18 months. More than 8 ml fresh peripheral blood yielded the PBMCs. The sequencing sample was made of blood. The sequence came from a woman between 18 and 29 years old with Graves' hyperthyroidism.

CDR3 in amino acids: CASSTTGTNYYGYTF. CDR3 bases: TGTGCCAGCAGTACAACAGGGACCAATTATTATGGCTACACCTTC. J is TRBJ1-2 and V is TRBV27; maybe TRBD1 (6 bases). The CDR3 is 15 residues long. Germline-derived CDR1 and CDR2 are MNHEY and SMNVEV (reference sequence). Trimming left V 5 bases short and J 5 bases short, with 18 bases between.